The entry below gives a single T cell receptor beta chain sequence along with its context. The sample comes from a study of blood T cell repertoires in COVID-19. The assay was immunoSEQ multiplex PCR, and TCRdb's table has in-frame clones only and misses some. This sample carries under 150,000 clones, 80% to 90% of them seen once, and the ten largest clones take just over 3%. Germline V lookup: CDR1 MDHEN, CDR2 SYDVKM. The CDR3 covers 16 residues. Trimming took 2 bases from V and 0 from J, leaving 11 bases between them. The sequence was collected from a woman in her sixties or seventies with active COVID-19. The sequenced sample was peripheral blood. J is TRBJ1-3 and V is TRBV28; D perhaps matches TRBD1 (5 bases). Here the CDR3 DNA reads TGTGCCAGCAGTTTACAGGGATTCCCCTCTGGAAACACCATATATTTT. Its protein is CASSLQGFPSGNTIYF.